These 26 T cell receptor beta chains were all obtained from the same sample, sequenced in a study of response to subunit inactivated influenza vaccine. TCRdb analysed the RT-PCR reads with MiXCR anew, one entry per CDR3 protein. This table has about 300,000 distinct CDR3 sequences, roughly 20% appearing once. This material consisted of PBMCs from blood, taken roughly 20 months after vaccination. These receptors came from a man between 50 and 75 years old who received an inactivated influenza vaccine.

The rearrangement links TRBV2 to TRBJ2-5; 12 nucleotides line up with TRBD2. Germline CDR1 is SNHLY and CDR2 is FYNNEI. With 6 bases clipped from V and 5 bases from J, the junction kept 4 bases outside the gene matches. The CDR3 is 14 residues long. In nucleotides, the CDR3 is TGTGCCAGCAGGCCAGGACTAGCGGGGGAGACCCAGTACTTC. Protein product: CASRPGLAGETQYF.

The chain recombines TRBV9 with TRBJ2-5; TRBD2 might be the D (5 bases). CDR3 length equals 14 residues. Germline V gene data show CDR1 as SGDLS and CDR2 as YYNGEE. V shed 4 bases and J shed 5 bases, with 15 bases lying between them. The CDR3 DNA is TGTGCCAGCAGCCGCGAGGGCATGGGGGAGACCCAGTACTTC. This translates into CASSREGMGETQYF.

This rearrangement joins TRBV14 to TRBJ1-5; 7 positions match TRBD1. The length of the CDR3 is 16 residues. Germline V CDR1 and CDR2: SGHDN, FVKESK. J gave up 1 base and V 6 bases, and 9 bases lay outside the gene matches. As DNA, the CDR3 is TGTGCCAGCAGACCCGAAGGGACAGAGAGCAATCAGCCCCAGCATTTT. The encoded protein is CASRPEGTESNQPQHF.

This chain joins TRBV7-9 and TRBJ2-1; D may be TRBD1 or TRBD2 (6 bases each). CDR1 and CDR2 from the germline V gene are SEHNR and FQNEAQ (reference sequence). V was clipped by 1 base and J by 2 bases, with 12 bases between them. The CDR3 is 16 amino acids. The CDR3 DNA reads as TGTGCCAGCAGCTTAGAGGGGGGAGCACCCTACAATGAGCAGTTCTTC. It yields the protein CASSLEGGAPYNEQFF. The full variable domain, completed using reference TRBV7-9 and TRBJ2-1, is DTGVSQNPRHKITKRGQNVTFRCDPISEHNRLYWYRQTLGQGPEFLTYFQNEAQLEKSRLLSDRFSAERPKGSFSTLEIQRTEQGDSAMYLCASSLEGGAPYNEQFFGPGTRLTVL.

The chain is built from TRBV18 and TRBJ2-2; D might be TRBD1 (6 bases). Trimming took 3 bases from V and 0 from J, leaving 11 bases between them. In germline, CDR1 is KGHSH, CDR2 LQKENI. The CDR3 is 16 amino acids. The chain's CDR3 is CASSPITGSNTGELFF. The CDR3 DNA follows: TGTGCCAGCTCACCTATTACAGGGTCGAACACCGGGGAGCTGTTTTTT.

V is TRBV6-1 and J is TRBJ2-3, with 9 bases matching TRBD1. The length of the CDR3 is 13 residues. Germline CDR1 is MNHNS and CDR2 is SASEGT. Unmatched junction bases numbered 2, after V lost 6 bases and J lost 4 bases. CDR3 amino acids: CASRGQGPDTQYF. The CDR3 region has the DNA TGTGCCAGCAGAGGACAGGGGCCAGATACGCAGTATTTT.

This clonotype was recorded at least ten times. DNA for the CDR3: TGTGCCACATCCAGGGACAACAATCAGCCCCAGCATTTT. Protein sequence: CATSRDNNQPQHF. The chain links TRBV6-1 to TRBJ1-5; tentative D call: TRBD1 (6 bases). CDR3 length: 13 amino acids. V gave up 10 bases and J gave up 3 bases, with 13 bases separating them. Germline-derived CDR1 and CDR2 are MNHNS and SASEGT.

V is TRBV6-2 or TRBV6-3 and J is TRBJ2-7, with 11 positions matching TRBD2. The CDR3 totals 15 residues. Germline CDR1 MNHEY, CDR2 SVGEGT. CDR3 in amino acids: CASSLWPSGRTGLKV. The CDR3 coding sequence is TGTGCCAGCAGTTTGTGGCCTAGCGGGAGGACCGGATTGAAAGTC.

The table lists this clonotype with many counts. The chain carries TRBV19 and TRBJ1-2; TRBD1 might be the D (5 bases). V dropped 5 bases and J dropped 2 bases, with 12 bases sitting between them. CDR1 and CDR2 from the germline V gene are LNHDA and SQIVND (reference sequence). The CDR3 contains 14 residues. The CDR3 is CASSFGTGNYGYTF. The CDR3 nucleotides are TGTGCCAGTAGTTTTGGGACGGGGAACTATGGCTACACCTTC.

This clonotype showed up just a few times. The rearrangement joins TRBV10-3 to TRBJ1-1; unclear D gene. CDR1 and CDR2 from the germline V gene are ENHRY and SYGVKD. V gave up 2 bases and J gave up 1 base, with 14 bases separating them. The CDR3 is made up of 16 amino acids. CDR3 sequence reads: CAISETIRWKNTEAFF. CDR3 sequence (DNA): TGTGCCATCAGTGAGACAATCCGGTGGAAGAACACTGAAGCTTTCTTT.

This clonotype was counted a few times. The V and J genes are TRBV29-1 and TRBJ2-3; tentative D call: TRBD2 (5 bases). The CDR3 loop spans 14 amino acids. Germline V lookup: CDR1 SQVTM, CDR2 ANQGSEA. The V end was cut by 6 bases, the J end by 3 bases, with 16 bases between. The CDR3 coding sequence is TGCAGCGTCGCCCCCGGGATCGTAACAGATACGCAGTATTTT. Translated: CSVAPGIVTDTQYF.

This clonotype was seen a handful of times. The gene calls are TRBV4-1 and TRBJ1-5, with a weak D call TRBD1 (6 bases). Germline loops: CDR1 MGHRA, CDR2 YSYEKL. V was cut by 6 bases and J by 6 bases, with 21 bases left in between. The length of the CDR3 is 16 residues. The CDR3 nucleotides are TGCGCCAGCAGTAACCGGCTACAGGGTAACGGTCAGCCCCAGCATTTT. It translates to CASSNRLQGNGQPQHF.

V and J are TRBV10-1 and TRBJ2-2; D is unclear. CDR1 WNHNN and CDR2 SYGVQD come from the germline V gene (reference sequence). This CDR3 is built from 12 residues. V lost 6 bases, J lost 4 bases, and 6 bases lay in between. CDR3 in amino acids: CASRDGTGELFF. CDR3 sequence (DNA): TGCGCCAGCAGGGACGGCACCGGGGAGCTGTTTTTT.

This chain's CDR3 is CASSHRDRATNYGYTF. The CDR3 DNA sequence: TGCGCCAGCAGCCACCGGGACCGCGCCACTAACTATGGCTACACCTTC. The gene calls are TRBV4-1 and TRBJ1-2; a possible D gene is TRBD1 (5 bases). This CDR3 contains 16 residues. Trimming pared 3 bases from V and 0 bases from J, leaving 14 bases between. Germline CDR1 is MGHRA and CDR2 is YSYEKL.

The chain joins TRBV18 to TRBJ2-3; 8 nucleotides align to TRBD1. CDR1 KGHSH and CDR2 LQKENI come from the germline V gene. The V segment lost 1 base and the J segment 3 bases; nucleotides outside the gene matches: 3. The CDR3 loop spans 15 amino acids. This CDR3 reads CASSPRDRPTDTQYF. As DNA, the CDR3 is TGTGCCAGCTCACCACGGGACAGGCCTACAGATACGCAGTATTTT.

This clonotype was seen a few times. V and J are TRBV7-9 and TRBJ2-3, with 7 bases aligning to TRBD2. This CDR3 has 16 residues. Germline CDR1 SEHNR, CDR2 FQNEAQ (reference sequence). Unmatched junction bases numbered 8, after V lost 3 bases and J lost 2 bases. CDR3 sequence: CASSFSPGGFTDTQYF. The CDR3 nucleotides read TGTGCCAGCAGCTTCTCCCCGGGAGGTTTCACAGATACGCAGTATTTT.

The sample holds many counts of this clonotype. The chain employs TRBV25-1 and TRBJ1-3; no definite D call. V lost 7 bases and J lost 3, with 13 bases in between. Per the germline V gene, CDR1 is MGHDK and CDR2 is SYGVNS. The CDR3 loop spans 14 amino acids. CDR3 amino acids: CASNAAGFGNTIYF. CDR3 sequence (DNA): TGTGCCAGCAATGCGGCGGGGTTTGGAAACACCATATATTTT.

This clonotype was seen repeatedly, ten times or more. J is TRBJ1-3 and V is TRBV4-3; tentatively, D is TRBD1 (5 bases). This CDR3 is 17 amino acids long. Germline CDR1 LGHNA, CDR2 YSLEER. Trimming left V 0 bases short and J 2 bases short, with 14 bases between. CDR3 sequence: CASSQDTAGRAGNTIYF. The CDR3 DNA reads TGCGCCAGCAGCCAAGATACGGCGGGCAGGGCTGGAAACACCATATATTTT.

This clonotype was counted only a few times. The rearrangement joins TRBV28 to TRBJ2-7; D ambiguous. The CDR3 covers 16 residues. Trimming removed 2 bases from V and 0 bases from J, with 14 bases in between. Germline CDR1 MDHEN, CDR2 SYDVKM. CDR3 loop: CASSLNYDRSSYEQYF. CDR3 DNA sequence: TGTGCCAGCAGTTTAAACTACGACCGTAGCTCCTACGAGCAGTACTTC.

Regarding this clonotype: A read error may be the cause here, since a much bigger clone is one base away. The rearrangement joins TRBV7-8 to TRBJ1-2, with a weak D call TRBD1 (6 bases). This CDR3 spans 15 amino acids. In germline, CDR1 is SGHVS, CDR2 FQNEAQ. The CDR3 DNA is TGTGCCAACAGCTTAGACTCAGGGGTGGCCTATGGCTACACCTTC. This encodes CANSLDSGVAYGYTF.

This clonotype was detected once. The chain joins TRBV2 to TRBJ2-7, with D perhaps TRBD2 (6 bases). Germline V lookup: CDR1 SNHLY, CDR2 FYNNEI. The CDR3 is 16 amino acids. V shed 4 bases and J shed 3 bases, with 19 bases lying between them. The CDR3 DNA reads TGTGCCAGCAGTGGAACGCCCGGGACTCCCTTCTACGAGCAGTACTTC. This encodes CASSGTPGTPFYEQYF.

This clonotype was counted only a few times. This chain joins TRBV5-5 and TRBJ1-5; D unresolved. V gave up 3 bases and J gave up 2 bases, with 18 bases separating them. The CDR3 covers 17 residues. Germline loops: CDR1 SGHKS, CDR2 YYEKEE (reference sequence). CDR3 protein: CASSSSGGSVGNQPQHF. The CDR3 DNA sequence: TGTGCCAGCAGCTCGTCGGGAGGGTCGGTGGGCAATCAGCCCCAGCATTTT.

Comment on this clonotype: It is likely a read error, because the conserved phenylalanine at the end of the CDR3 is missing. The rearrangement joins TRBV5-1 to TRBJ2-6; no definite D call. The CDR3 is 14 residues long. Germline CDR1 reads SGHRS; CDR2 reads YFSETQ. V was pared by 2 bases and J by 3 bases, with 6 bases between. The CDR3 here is CASSFVNGANVLTY. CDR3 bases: TGCGCCAGCAGCTTCGTAAATGGGGCCAACGTCCTGACTTAC.

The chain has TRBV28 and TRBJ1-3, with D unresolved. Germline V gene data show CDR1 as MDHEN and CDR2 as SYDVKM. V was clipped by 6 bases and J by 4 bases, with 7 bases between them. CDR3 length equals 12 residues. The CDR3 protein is CASSLKGNTIYF. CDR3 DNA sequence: TGTGCCAGCAGCCTCAAGGGAAACACCATATATTTT.

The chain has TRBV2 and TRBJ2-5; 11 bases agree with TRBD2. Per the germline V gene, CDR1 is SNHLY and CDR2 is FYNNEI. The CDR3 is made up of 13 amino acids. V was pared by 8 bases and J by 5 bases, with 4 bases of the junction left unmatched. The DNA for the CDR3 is TGTGCCAGCCGAACTAGCGGGGGTGAGACCCAGTACTTC. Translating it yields CASRTSGGETQYF.

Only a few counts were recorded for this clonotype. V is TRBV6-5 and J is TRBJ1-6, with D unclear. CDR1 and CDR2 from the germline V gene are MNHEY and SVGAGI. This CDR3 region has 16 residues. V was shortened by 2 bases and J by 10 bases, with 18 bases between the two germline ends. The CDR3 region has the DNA TGTGCCAGCAGTTACGATCCAAACCGAAATCAATCACCCCTCCACTTT. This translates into CASSYDPNRNQSPLHF.